The 31 T cell receptor beta chains below were found in one sample sequenced in a study of cytomegalovirus exposure and HLA in healthy donors. Primers: 60 Vbeta forward and 13 Jbeta reverse. Measured with immunoSEQ multiplex PCR; TCRdb has only the in-frame clones, and not every one. The table records approximately 260,000 clones, 92% of them present only once. The sequenced material came from PBMCs. The receptor set was obtained from a girl aged 2-10 years in good health and CMV-seronegative.

The CDR3 DNA reads as TGTGCCAGCAGTCCATCGTGGGCTCCCTACGAGCAGTACTTC. Amino acids: CASSPSWAPYEQYF. The rearrangement uses TRBV27 and TRBJ2-7, with D hard to call. The germline V and J ends were trimmed by 5 bases and 2 bases, with 13 bases remaining between them. CDR3 length: 14 amino acids. The germline V gene has CDR1 MNHEY and CDR2 SMNVEV (reference sequence).

V is TRBV2 and J is TRBJ2-3, with D maybe TRBD1 (6 bases). There are 15 residues in the CDR3. In germline, CDR1 is SNHLY, CDR2 FYNNEI. Between the trimmed V and J ends, which lost 5 bases and 2 bases, there was a span of 14 bases. CDR3 nucleotides: TGTGCCAGCAGTAAACAGGGTTCTTCCACAGATACGCAGTATTTT. It encodes CASSKQGSSTDTQYF.

The sample holds a few counts of this clone. The chain has TRBV12-5 and TRBJ1-1; 7 nucleotides align to TRBD1. Germline lookup yields CDR1 LGHNT and CDR2 FRNRAP. The junction had 20 bases not matched to a gene; V was cut back by 4 bases and J by 0 bases. The CDR3 has 20 residues. CDR3 amino acids: CASGSPTGKTGSKMNTEAFF. In DNA, the CDR3 is TGTGCTAGTGGTTCCCCTACAGGGAAGACAGGGAGTAAAATGAACACTGAAGCTTTCTTT.

V usage is TRBV10-1 and J usage is TRBJ2-2; a possible D gene is TRBD1 (5 bases). The germline V gene encodes CDR1 WNHNN and CDR2 SYGVQD (reference sequence). CDR3 length: 13 amino acids. V gave up 6 bases and J gave up 2 bases, with 7 bases separating them. The CDR3, as DNA: TGCGCCAGCAGAGGACACAACACCGGGGAGCTGTTTTTT. Residues: CASRGHNTGELFF.

V is TRBV19 and J is TRBJ2-6; D may be TRBD2 (7 bases). Germline CDR1 is LNHDA and CDR2 is SQIVND (reference sequence). Between the trimmed V and J ends, which lost 9 bases and 2 bases, there was a span of 14 bases. The length of the CDR3 is 15 residues. The CDR3 region is CARIRGGPGANVLTF. For the CDR3, the DNA is TGTGCCAGGATAAGGGGGGGGCCTGGGGCCAACGTCCTGACTTTC.

V is TRBV11-2 and J is TRBJ2-3, with D possibly TRBD2 on 5 matching bases. V was trimmed by 1 base and J by 5 bases, leaving 16 bases between them. Germline CDR1 SGHAT, CDR2 FQNNGV. The CDR3 length is 16 residues. DNA for the CDR3: TGTGCCAGCAGCTTAGCTTATGGCGGGTGGAGAGATACGCAGTATTTT. It specifies CASSLAYGGWRDTQYF. Full variable domain (missing parts from reference TRBV11-2 and TRBJ2-3): EAGVAQSPRYKIIEKRQSVAFWCNPISGHATLYWYQQILGQGPKLLIQFQNNGVVDDSQLPKDRFSAERLKGVDSTLKIQPAKLEDSAVYLCASSLAYGGWRDTQYFGPGTRLTVL.

The rearrangement links TRBV5-6 to TRBJ2-7; D gene unclear. CDR1 and CDR2 from the germline V gene are SGHDT and YYEEEE. V was trimmed by 1 base and J by 0 bases, leaving 5 bases between them. The CDR3 covers 13 residues. This chain's CDR3 is CASSLQLSYEQYF. CDR3 DNA sequence: TGTGCCAGCAGCTTGCAACTCTCCTACGAGCAGTACTTC. Full variable domain (outside the CDR3, taken from reference TRBV5-6 and TRBJ2-7): DAGVTQSPTHLIKTRGQQVTLRCSPKSGHDTVSWYQQALGQGPQFIFQYYEEEERQRGNFPDRFSGHQFPNYSSELNVNALLLGDSALYLCASSLQLSYEQYFGPGTRLTVT.

The chain employs TRBV27 and TRBJ1-5, with unresolved D. There are 14 residues in the CDR3. V lost 5 bases, J lost 7 bases, and 15 bases lay in between. Germline V gene lookup returns CDR1 MNHEY and CDR2 SMNVEV (reference sequence). The CDR3: CASSIAPSGQPQHF. CDR3 in DNA: TGTGCCAGCAGTATTGCCCCGAGCGGGCAGCCCCAGCATTTT.

The chain links TRBV6-1 to TRBJ2-2, with D hard to call. In germline, CDR1 is MNHNS, CDR2 SASEGT. The CDR3 is made up of 14 amino acids. The V end lost 7 bases, the J end lost 1 base, and 10 bases lay between the germline ends. CDR3 sequence reads: CASNDGWNTGELFF. The CDR3 bases are TGTGCCAGCAATGACGGGTGGAACACCGGGGAGCTGTTTTTT.

V usage is TRBV27 and J usage is TRBJ1-3; the D is unclear. Trimming stripped 7 bases from V and 0 bases from J, with 4 bases between. In germline, CDR1 is MNHEY, CDR2 SMNVEV (reference sequence). The CDR3 loop spans 12 amino acids. As DNA, the CDR3 is TGTGCCAGCACCTACTCTGGAAACACCATATATTTT. It translates to CASTYSGNTIYF.

The chain has TRBV28 and TRBJ1-5, with 12 positions matching TRBD1. CDR1 and CDR2 (germline): MDHEN, SYDVKM. V lost 9 bases, J lost 9 bases, and 9 bases stayed unmatched. CDR3 size: 14 residues. CDR3 sequence reads: CASFGTGGKGPQHF. In DNA form, the CDR3 reads TGTGCCAGTTTCGGGACAGGGGGCAAGGGGCCCCAGCATTTT.

Details on this clone: One end of the junction fails to match germline, which may point to a read error. CDR3 region: CASSLEEIPSF. CDR3 in DNA: TGTGCCAGCAGCTTAGAAGAGATTCCAAGTTTT. The chain joins TRBV11-2 to TRBJ2-3, with D unclear. CDR3 length: 11 amino acids. Germline V lookup: CDR1 SGHAT, CDR2 FQNNGV.

J is TRBJ1-1 and V is TRBV10-1; 9 nucleotides line up with TRBD1. J lost 5 bases, V lost 5 bases, and 3 bases had no gene match. The length of the CDR3 is 13 residues. CDR1 and CDR2 from the germline V gene are WNHNN and SYGVQD (reference sequence). The CDR3 coding sequence is TGCGCCAGCAGTTACAGGGGGCGGACTGAAGCTTTCTTT. Translation gives CASSYRGRTEAFF.

The CDR3 DNA reads TGTGCCAGCAGCCGCCGGACAGGGGACTACGAGCAGTACTTC. It yields the protein CASSRRTGDYEQYF. The chain combines TRBV7-2 with TRBJ2-7, with TRBD1 matching 9 bases. The germline gives CDR1 SGHTA, CDR2 FQGNSA. The CDR3 extends over 14 amino acids. The V gene end was trimmed by 5 bases and the J gene end by 3 bases; junction bases not matched to a gene: 5. Variable domain in full (rest from reference TRBV7-2 and TRBJ2-7): GAGVSQSPSNKVTEKGKDVELRCDPISGHTALYWYRQSLGQGLEFLIYFQGNSAPDKSGLPSDRFSAERTGGSVSTLTIQRTQQEDSAVYLCASSRRTGDYEQYFGPGTRLTVT.

The V gene is TRBV5-1, the J gene TRBJ2-3; D is unresolved. The ends were cut back, 4 bases at V and 6 bases at J, with 12 bases in the middle. The CDR3 spans 13 residues. Germline V gene data show CDR1 as SGHRS and CDR2 as YFSETQ. CDR3 in DNA: TGCGCCAGCAGCCTGGGGTTAGATGATACGCAGTATTTT. Translated, it gives CASSLGLDDTQYF.

The V call is TRBV11-2, the J call TRBJ2-7, with a weak D call TRBD2 (6 bases). Trimming removed 0 bases from V and 2 bases from J, with 11 bases in between. Germline CDR1 is SGHAT and CDR2 is FQNNGV. CDR3 length: 15 residues. CDR3 in amino acids: CASSLDKGLTYEQYF. CDR3 DNA: TGTGCCAGCAGCTTAGACAAGGGACTGACCTACGAGCAGTACTTC.

Worth noting for this clone: Relative to the germline gene, one junction end is altered; a read error may explain this. The chain is built from TRBV5-1 and TRBJ2-7; 11 positions agree with TRBD2. Germline V gene data show CDR1 as SGHRS and CDR2 as YFSETQ. The CDR3 consists of 18 residues. The CDR3 DNA is TGCGGCAGCAGCCCCCCGGTTTCGGGACTAGCGGATTACCACGAGCAGTACTTC. Its protein is CGSSPPVSGLADYHEQYF.

The chain couples TRBV4-2 to TRBJ2-7; 7 bases are a match to TRBD1. CDR3 length: 13 amino acids. Germline CDR1 and CDR2: LGHNA and YNFKEQ. The V gene end was trimmed by 4 bases and the J gene end by 3 bases; junction bases not matched to a gene: 3. CDR3 protein: CASSPRDSYEQYF. The CDR3 DNA reads TGTGCCAGCAGCCCCCGGGACAGCTACGAGCAGTACTTC.

J is TRBJ2-7 and V is TRBV27; TRBD2 matches at 9 bases. The CDR3 extends over 16 amino acids. J lost 0 bases, V lost 3 bases, and 6 bases had no gene match. The germline V gene encodes CDR1 MNHEY and CDR2 SMNVEV (reference sequence). The CDR3, as DNA: TGTGCCAGCAGTTTTATAGCGGGAGAGAGCTCCTACGAGCAGTACTTC. As protein: CASSFIAGESSYEQYF.

The V call is TRBV7-9, the J call TRBJ2-1; TRBD2 agrees at 7 bases. Germline V CDR1 and CDR2: SEHNR, FQNEAQ (reference sequence). The CDR3 length is 15 residues. The V segment lost 1 base and the J segment 6 bases; nucleotides outside the gene matches: 6. CDR3 region: CASSLVGGVGNEQFF. The DNA of the CDR3 is TGTGCCAGCAGCTTAGTGGGGGGGGTTGGCAATGAGCAGTTCTTC.

The chain links TRBV7-2 to TRBJ2-7, with D possibly being TRBD1 (6 bases). The CDR3 is 10 residues long. CDR1 and CDR2 (germline): SGHTA, FQGNSA. The V end lost 8 bases, the J end lost 5 bases, and 7 bases lay between the germline ends. In DNA, the CDR3 is TGTGCCAGCGGACAGAACGAGCAGTACTTC. Translated, it gives CASGQNEQYF. Together with reference TRBV7-2 and TRBJ2-7, the CDR3 gives the full variable domain: GAGVSQSPSNKVTEKGKDVELRCDPISGHTALYWYRQSLGQGLEFLIYFQGNSAPDKSGLPSDRFSAERTGGSVSTLTIQRTQQEDSAVYLCASGQNEQYFGPGTRLTVT.

The rearrangement joins TRBV27 to TRBJ2-7; TRBD1 matches at 11 bases. The trim removed 5 bases at V and 6 bases at J, leaving 12 bases unmatched. The CDR3 is made up of 16 amino acids. Germline-derived CDR1 and CDR2 are MNHEY and SMNVEV (reference sequence). The CDR3, as DNA: TGTGCCAGCAGTCCAGTCGGAGGACAGGGGGCTATCGAGCAGTACTTC. The encoded protein is CASSPVGGQGAIEQYF.

CDR3 bases: TGCAGCGTTTTGGAGCCGGCTAACACCATATATTTT. Protein product: CSVLEPANTIYF. V is TRBV29-1 and J is TRBJ1-3; D is unclear. This CDR3 has 12 residues. V was trimmed by 5 bases and J by 7 bases, leaving 12 bases between them. In germline, CDR1 is SQVTM, CDR2 ANQGSEA.

This chain links TRBV6-1 with TRBJ1-1, with TRBD1 as a possible D gene (5 bases). The V gene's germline CDR1 is MNHNS and CDR2 SASEGT. Deletions cut 10 bases from V and 2 bases from J, with 14 bases between. This CDR3 has 13 amino acids. CDR3 region: CATGAAVNTEAFF. CDR3 nucleotide sequence: TGTGCCACTGGGGCCGCGGTCAACACTGAAGCTTTCTTT.

V is TRBV5-4 and J is TRBJ2-7, with a possible D match to TRBD2 (5 bases). In germline, CDR1 is SGHNT, CDR2 YYREEE (reference sequence). V was shortened by 4 bases and J by 2 bases, with 7 bases between the two germline ends. This CDR3 comprises 12 residues. CDR3: CASSGSPYEQYF. For the CDR3, the DNA is TGTGCCAGCAGCGGGAGCCCCTACGAGCAGTACTTC.

In its sample, this clone was seen once. The rearrangement uses TRBV6-1 and TRBJ2-1; 9 nucleotides line up with TRBD2. With V trimmed by 5 bases and J by 7 bases, 9 bases remained unmatched. CDR3 length: 15 residues. Germline V lookup: CDR1 MNHNS, CDR2 SASEGT. CDR3 bases: TGTGCCAGCAGTCAGCCGGGACTAGCTTTGAATGAGCAGTTCTTC. Protein product: CASSQPGLALNEQFF.

The chain carries TRBV4-1 and TRBJ2-7, with D possibly being TRBD1 (6 bases). The CDR3 loop spans 14 amino acids. Trimming removed 4 bases from V and 2 bases from J, with 12 bases in between. Germline values: CDR1 MGHRA, CDR2 YSYEKL. The CDR3 nucleotides are TGCGCCAGCAGCCGGGGCAGGGGAACCTACGAGCAGTACTTC. This encodes CASSRGRGTYEQYF.

This chain connects TRBV5-1 to TRBJ2-3; 16 bases are shared with TRBD2. The germline V gene has CDR1 SGHRS and CDR2 YFSETQ. Trimming at V came to 4 bases and at J to 0 bases, leaving 11 bases not matched to a gene. CDR3 size: 20 residues. Here the CDR3 reads CASSLGGLAGGVGSTDTQYF. The CDR3 DNA follows: TGCGCCAGCAGCCTAGGGGGACTAGCGGGGGGGGTCGGAAGCACAGATACGCAGTATTTT. The full variable domain, its missing parts supplied by reference TRBV5-1 and TRBJ2-3, is KAGVTQTPRYLIKTRGQQVTLSCSPISGHRSVSWYQQTPGQGLQFLFEYFSETQRNKGNFPGRFSGRQFSNSRSEMNVSTLELGDSALYLCASSLGGLAGGVGSTDTQYFGPGTRLTVL.

The chain joins TRBV4-1 to TRBJ1-1; D is undetermined. The CDR3 loop spans 15 amino acids. Per the germline V gene, CDR1 is MGHRA and CDR2 is YSYEKL. Trimming shortened V by 0 bases and J by 1 base, and 9 bases separated the two germline ends. This CDR3 is CASSQDPTSNTEAFF. CDR3 DNA sequence: TGCGCCAGCAGCCAAGATCCGACTTCGAACACTGAAGCTTTCTTT.

The rearrangement joins TRBV27 to TRBJ1-4; the D is unclear. Per germline, CDR1 MNHEY and CDR2 SMNVEV (reference sequence). Trimming pared 0 bases from V and 14 bases from J, leaving 22 bases between. The CDR3 length is 16 residues. The CDR3: CASSLSGTHFFLGLFF. For the CDR3, the DNA is TGTGCCAGCAGTTTATCTGGTACGCATTTTTTCCTCGGGCTGTTTTTT.

The rearrangement links TRBV10-3 to TRBJ2-3, with 8 bases fitting TRBD1. CDR1 and CDR2 from the germline V gene are ENHRY and SYGVKD. V trimming: 0 bases; J trimming: 1 base; junction bases outside the gene matches: 3. This CDR3 spans 16 amino acids. The CDR3 DNA follows: TGTGCCATCAGTGAGTCCAGGGGGCGCGGCACAGATACGCAGTATTTT. Translated: CAISESRGRGTDTQYF.